One and the same sample provided the 2 T cell receptor beta chains below, sequenced in a study of blood T cell repertoires in COVID-19. Sequencing was performed with immunoSEQ multiplex PCR; in TCRdb, only in-frame clones are kept and a portion is missing. Counted here are 50,000 to 75,000 clones, roughly 76% occurring once; the ten biggest clones make up around 5%. Sequencing input: peripheral blood. The receptors were sampled from a human donor in a cohort sampled during active COVID-19.

V and J are TRBV28 and TRBJ2-7; 9 bases map to TRBD2. The V gene's germline CDR1 is MDHEN and CDR2 SYDVKM. CDR3 length: 15 amino acids. After removal of 5 bases from V and 6 bases from J, the junction contained 11 bases not matched to a gene. The DNA for the CDR3 is TGTGCCAGCAGTATACCCCTAGCGGGGAGGGGCGAGCAGTACTTC. This translates into CASSIPLAGRGEQYF.

The V gene is TRBV6-6, the J gene TRBJ1-3, with D possibly being TRBD1 (6 bases). This CDR3 spans 13 amino acids. Trimming shortened V by 6 bases and J by 7 bases, and 13 bases separated the two germline ends. Germline V lookup: CDR1 MNHNY, CDR2 SVGAGI (reference sequence). CDR3 amino acids: CASSQDSANTIYF. CDR3 nucleotide sequence: TGTGCCAGCAGCCAGGACAGCGCGAACACCATATATTTT.